This TCR beta chain appears in the sequencing data of a study of shared clonotypes between healthy human individuals. Repertoires were generated with immunoSEQ multiplex PCR, while TCRdb's copy carries only in-frame clones and drops some. The table lists roughly 1,500,000 clones, approximately 98.5% of them singletons. The length of the CDR3 is 13 residues. The germline V gene has CDR1 SGHTS and CDR2 YDEGEE. V lost 2 bases and J lost 4, with 9 bases in between. This chain links TRBV5-8 with TRBJ1-2; maybe TRBD1 (5 bases). Sequencing input: naive CD4+ T cells sorted from blood. The subset here: CD45RA+ positively selected. This TCR was sampled from a man younger than 45 in good health. CDR3 sequence: CASSFGGGYGYTF. DNA of the CDR3: TGTGCCAGCAGCTTTGGGGGGGGCTATGGCTACACCTTC.